The 25 T cell receptor beta chains in this list originate from one sample, sequenced in a study of cytomegalovirus exposure and HLA in healthy donors. PCR employed 60 Vbeta and 13 Jbeta primers. Measured with immunoSEQ multiplex PCR; TCRdb has only the in-frame clones, and not every one. The sample includes approximately 160,000 clones, about 79% of them seen just once. Material: PBMCs. Receptors originate from a male donor in good health and CMV-seronegative.

The chain uses TRBV25-1 and TRBJ2-3; TRBD2 is a possible D gene (5 bases). The CDR3 is made up of 14 amino acids. The germline CDR1 and CDR2 sequences are MGHDK and SYGVNS. The ends were cut back, 2 bases at V and 3 bases at J, with 9 bases in the middle. Here the CDR3 reads CASSERGRTDTQYF. The CDR3 nucleotides read TGTGCCAGCAGTGAACGGGGAAGGACAGATACGCAGTATTTT.

The rearrangement links TRBV11-2 to TRBJ2-3, with D possibly matching TRBD2 (5 bases). The CDR3 spans 15 residues. V shed 5 bases and J shed 3 bases, with 15 bases lying between them. CDR1 and CDR2 from the germline V gene are SGHAT and FQNNGV. CDR3 residues: CASSTGLKMTDTQYF. DNA of the CDR3: TGTGCCAGCAGCACTGGACTGAAAATGACAGATACGCAGTATTTT.

V usage is TRBV10-3 and J usage is TRBJ1-1; a possible D gene is TRBD1 (5 bases). Germline CDR1 reads ENHRY; CDR2 reads SYGVKD. The CDR3 covers 14 residues. Between the trimmed V and J ends, which lost 6 bases and 3 bases, there was a span of 14 bases. CDR3 DNA sequence: TGTGCCATCAGCCCGGACAAGACTTACACTGAAGCTTTCTTT. It is translated as CAISPDKTYTEAFF.

The chain links TRBV2 to TRBJ1-3; D call uncertain. Trimming pared 6 bases from V and 0 bases from J, leaving 9 bases between. CDR3 length: 14 amino acids. Per the germline V gene, CDR1 is SNHLY and CDR2 is FYNNEI. As DNA, the CDR3 is TGTGCCAGCAGCCAACAAAGCTCTGGAAACACCATATATTTT. Its translation: CASSQQSSGNTIYF.

Of note for this clone: The sample holds other DNA sequences that translate to the same CDR3. This sequence joins TRBV7-3 and TRBJ2-1; D may be TRBD2 (5 bases). Between the trimmed V and J ends, which lost 0 bases and 0 bases, there was a span of 12 bases. This CDR3 is built from 17 residues. The germline CDR1 and CDR2 sequences are SGHTA and FQGTGA. The CDR3 protein is CASSLTGPGSSYNEQFF. The CDR3 DNA reads TGTGCCAGCAGCTTAACGGGCCCGGGAAGCTCCTACAATGAGCAGTTCTTC.

This chain joins TRBV9 and TRBJ2-1; 13 bases line up with TRBD2. Germline V gene sequence: CDR1 SGDLS, CDR2 YYNGEE. Unmatched junction bases numbered 6, after V lost 0 bases and J lost 9 bases. This CDR3 spans 16 amino acids. DNA of the CDR3: TGTGCCAGCAGCGTAGGCGGACTAGCGGGAGTCGGTGAGCAGTTCTTC. Translated: CASSVGGLAGVGEQFF.

In this sample, this clone turned up a few times. The chain combines TRBV29-1 with TRBJ1-5; 7 bases agree with TRBD1. CDR1 is SQVTM and CDR2 is ANQGSEA in the germline V gene. CDR3 size: 13 residues. J was trimmed by 6 bases and V by 3 bases; bases with no gene match: 5. Here the CDR3 reads CSVDAGGGQPQHF. CDR3 bases: TGCAGCGTTGATGCAGGGGGAGGTCAGCCCCAGCATTTT.

V is TRBV7-9 and J is TRBJ2-2; tentative D call: TRBD1 (6 bases). The germline CDR1 and CDR2 sequences are SEHNR and FQNEAQ (reference sequence). The CDR3 sequence is 15 residues long. V was trimmed by 2 bases and J by 5 bases, leaving 12 bases between them. The CDR3 bases are TGTGCCAGCAGCTTAAAAGGACAGCCTACCGGGGAGCTGTTTTTT. Encoded protein: CASSLKGQPTGELFF.

The chain couples TRBV5-1 to TRBJ1-2; tentative D call: TRBD1 (5 bases). CDR3 size: 14 residues. Germline-derived CDR1 and CDR2 are SGHRS and YFSETQ. The V and J ends lost 3 bases and 8 bases respectively, with 17 bases between them. The CDR3 spells CASSYDSGMGGYTF. In DNA form, the CDR3 reads TGCGCCAGCAGCTACGATTCAGGGATGGGAGGCTACACCTTC. Looking up the rest from reference TRBV5-1 and TRBJ1-2 gives the full variable domain: KAGVTQTPRYLIKTRGQQVTLSCSPISGHRSVSWYQQTPGQGLQFLFEYFSETQRNKGNFPGRFSGRQFSNSRSEMNVSTLELGDSALYLCASSYDSGMGGYTFGSGTRLTVV.

As regards this clone: A read error may produce the germline difference seen at one junction end. The chain couples TRBV7-9 to TRBJ1-2, with 9 bases aligning to TRBD1. The CDR3 is 16 residues long. Germline lookup yields CDR1 SEHNR and CDR2 FQNEAQ (reference sequence). The CDR3 loop reads CSSSSRGQGESYGYTF. The CDR3, as DNA: TGTTCCAGCAGCTCCAGGGGACAGGGTGAGTCCTATGGCTACACCTTC.

The CDR3 loop reads CAWSLTGDQPQHF. The CDR3 DNA reads TGTGCCTGGAGCCTTACAGGGGATCAGCCCCAGCATTTT. The chain couples TRBV30 to TRBJ1-5, with 7 bases fitting TRBD1. The CDR3 covers 13 residues. The germline V gene has CDR1 GTSNPN and CDR2 SVGIG (reference sequence). The J segment lost 5 bases and the V segment lost 3 bases, leaving 4 bases of the junction unmatched.

Only a few counts were recorded for this clone. J is TRBJ1-5 and V is TRBV6-1, with TRBD1 matching over 7 bases. This CDR3 spans 12 amino acids. V was clipped by 10 bases and J by 5 bases; unmatched bases: 5. The germline V gene encodes CDR1 MNHNS and CDR2 SASEGT. CDR3 in DNA: TGTGCCACAGGGACAGTGTATCAGCCCCAGCATTTT. Protein: CATGTVYQPQHF.

The rearrangement uses TRBV29-1 and TRBJ1-4, with TRBD1 matching 7 bases. Germline CDR1 SQVTM, CDR2 ANQGSEA. The trim removed 4 bases at V and 5 bases at J, leaving 7 bases unmatched. This CDR3 contains 14 residues. The CDR3 spells CSVVGDRTNEKLFF. The CDR3 nucleotides are TGCAGCGTTGTAGGGGACAGAACAAATGAAAAACTGTTTTTT.

CDR3 sequence: CASSDHYGRSYNEQFF. The CDR3 DNA reads TGTGCCAGCAGTGATCATTACGGGAGGTCCTACAATGAGCAGTTCTTC. V is TRBV25-1 and J is TRBJ2-1; 7 nucleotides match TRBD2. V gave up 3 bases and J gave up 1 base; unmatched junction bases: 6. The CDR3 loop spans 16 amino acids. Germline V lookup: CDR1 MGHDK, CDR2 SYGVNS.

The chain joins TRBV18 to TRBJ2-1, with TRBD2 matching over 8 bases. Germline CDR1 and CDR2: KGHSH and LQKENI. With 3 bases clipped from V and 10 bases from J, the junction kept 11 bases outside the gene matches. This CDR3 is built from 15 residues. CDR3 DNA sequence: TGTGCCAGCTCACCGACGGGAGGGCTACAGCTAGAGCAGTTCTTC. This translates into CASSPTGGLQLEQFF.

The chain links TRBV5-4 to TRBJ2-7; D unclear. Trimming removed 3 bases at V and 0 bases at J, with 10 bases between. Germline loops: CDR1 SGHNT, CDR2 YYREEE (reference sequence). This CDR3 has 14 amino acids. Here the CDR3 reads CASSYTDNSYEQYF. The CDR3 DNA is TGTGCCAGCAGCTATACAGACAACTCCTACGAGCAGTACTTC. The complete variable domain, with remaining parts taken from reference TRBV5-4 and TRBJ2-7, reads ETGVTQSPTHLIKTRGQQVTLRCSSQSGHNTVSWYQQALGQGPQFIFQYYREEENGRGNFPPRFSGLQFPNYSSELNVNALELDDSALYLCASSYTDNSYEQYFGPGTRLTVT.

This sequence joins TRBV5-4 and TRBJ1-2; no clear D. Trimming pared 2 bases from V and 3 bases from J, leaving 14 bases between. This CDR3 contains 15 residues. Germline V gene data show CDR1 as SGHNT and CDR2 as YYREEE (reference sequence). The CDR3 DNA sequence: TGTGCCAGCAGCTTCCCTACAGAAATCCACTATGGCTACACCTTC. This sequence encodes CASSFPTEIHYGYTF.

A word on this clone: The sample holds other DNA sequences that translate to the same CDR3. The V gene is TRBV4-2, the J gene TRBJ2-1; 11 positions match TRBD2. The CDR3 contains 16 residues. J gave up 3 bases and V 0 bases, and 1 base lay outside the gene matches. Germline V gives CDR1 LGHNA, CDR2 YNFKEQ. The DNA of the CDR3 is TGTGCCAGCAGCCAAGATGGGACTAGCGGCTACAATGAGCAGTTCTTC. This translates into CASSQDGTSGYNEQFF.

V usage is TRBV6-4 and J usage is TRBJ2-3, with 11 bases fitting TRBD2. V was clipped by 6 bases and J by 4 bases; unmatched bases: 9. Germline loops: CDR1 MRHNA, CDR2 SNTAGT. This CDR3 has 16 amino acids. CDR3 DNA sequence: TGTGCCAGCAGCCCCAGTGCTAGCGGGGGGCCAGATACGCAGTATTTT. Amino acids: CASSPSASGGPDTQYF.

This clone was detected once. This chain connects TRBV9 to TRBJ1-1; TRBD1 matches 7 bases. Germline V gene data show CDR1 as SGDLS and CDR2 as YYNGEE. V shed 0 bases and J 6 bases; nucleotides not matched to a gene: 5. The CDR3 length is 14 residues. The CDR3 loop is CASSVEGGEAEAFF. The CDR3 nucleotides are TGTGCCAGCAGCGTAGAAGGGGGCGAAGCTGAAGCTTTCTTT.

The V call is TRBV27, the J call TRBJ2-7; D gene uncertain. The V end was cut by 2 bases, the J end by 0 bases, with 11 bases between. CDR3 length: 15 amino acids. CDR1 is MNHEY and CDR2 is SMNVEV in the germline V gene (reference sequence). As DNA, the CDR3 is TGTGCCAGCAGTTTAGGCGGTTTATACTCCTACGAGCAGTACTTC. It yields the protein CASSLGGLYSYEQYF.

This clone was detected once. J is TRBJ2-3 and V is TRBV7-2; TRBD2 matches 11 bases. This CDR3 has 15 amino acids. After removal of 3 bases from V and 2 bases from J, the junction contained 1 base not matched to a gene. CDR1 SGHTA and CDR2 FQGNSA come from the germline V gene. CDR3 in amino acids: CASSLTSGITDTQYF. In DNA, the CDR3 is TGTGCCAGCAGCTTGACTAGCGGGATCACAGATACGCAGTATTTT. Drawing the rest from reference TRBV7-2 and TRBJ2-3, the complete variable domain is GAGVSQSPSNKVTEKGKDVELRCDPISGHTALYWYRQSLGQGLEFLIYFQGNSAPDKSGLPSDRFSAERTGGSVSTLTIQRTQQEDSAVYLCASSLTSGITDTQYFGPGTRLTVL.

The chain carries TRBV13 and TRBJ2-1; 11 nucleotides align to TRBD2. This CDR3 has 17 residues. V lost 0 bases, J lost 9 bases, and 10 bases stayed unmatched. The germline gives CDR1 PRHDT, CDR2 FYEKMQ (reference sequence). In DNA form, the CDR3 reads TGTGCCAGCAGCTTAGGGGGGACTAGCGGTGGAGTAGGTGAGCAGTTCTTC. Amino acids: CASSLGGTSGGVGEQFF.

The chain recombines TRBV7-8 with TRBJ1-3; TRBD1 matches at 7 bases. The CDR3 is made up of 14 amino acids. CDR1 is SGHVS, CDR2 FQNEAQ, per germline. Trimming at V came to 4 bases and at J to 3 bases, leaving 3 bases not matched to a gene. CDR3 residues: CASSWGTVGNTIYF. CDR3 coding DNA: TGTGCCAGCAGCTGGGGGACAGTTGGAAACACCATATATTTT.

The chain has TRBV11-2 and TRBJ1-1, with D possibly TRBD1 on 5 matching bases. CDR3 length: 16 residues. The V end lost 7 bases, the J end lost 4 bases, and 22 bases lay between the germline ends. Germline V CDR1 and CDR2: SGHAT, FQNNGV. The CDR3: CASTISQRSGGTEAFF. CDR3 in DNA: TGTGCCAGCACCATATCCCAGAGGTCCGGGGGCACTGAAGCTTTCTTT. The entire variable domain, with the rest obtained from reference TRBV11-2 and TRBJ1-1, is as follows: EAGVAQSPRYKIIEKRQSVAFWCNPISGHATLYWYQQILGQGPKLLIQFQNNGVVDDSQLPKDRFSAERLKGVDSTLKIQPAKLEDSAVYLCASTISQRSGGTEAFFGQGTRLTVV.